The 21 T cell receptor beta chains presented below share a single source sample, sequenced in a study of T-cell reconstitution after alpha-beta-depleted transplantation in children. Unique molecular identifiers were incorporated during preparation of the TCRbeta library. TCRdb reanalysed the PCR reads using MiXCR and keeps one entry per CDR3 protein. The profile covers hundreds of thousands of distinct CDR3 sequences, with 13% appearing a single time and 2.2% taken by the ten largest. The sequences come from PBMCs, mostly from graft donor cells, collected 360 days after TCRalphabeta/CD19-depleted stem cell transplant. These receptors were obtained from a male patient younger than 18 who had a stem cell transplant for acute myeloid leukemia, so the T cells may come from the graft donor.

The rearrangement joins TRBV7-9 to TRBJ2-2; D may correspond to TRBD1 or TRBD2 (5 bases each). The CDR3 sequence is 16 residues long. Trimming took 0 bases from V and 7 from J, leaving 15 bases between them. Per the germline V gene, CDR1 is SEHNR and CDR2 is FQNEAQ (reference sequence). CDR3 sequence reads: CASSLALGTRDGELFF. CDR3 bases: TGTGCCAGCAGCTTAGCGCTGGGGACCCGGGACGGGGAGCTGTTTTTT.

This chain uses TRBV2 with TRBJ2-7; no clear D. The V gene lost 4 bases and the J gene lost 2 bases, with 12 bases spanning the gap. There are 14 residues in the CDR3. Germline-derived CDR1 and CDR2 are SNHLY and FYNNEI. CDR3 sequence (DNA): TGTGCCAGCAGTGGATCGGCCAGGACCTACGAGCAGTACTTC. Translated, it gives CASSGSARTYEQYF.

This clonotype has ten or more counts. Here the CDR3 DNA reads TGTGCCAGCAGTCTCCTGACAGATACGCAGTATTTT. Translating gives CASSLLTDTQYF. This rearrangement joins TRBV28 to TRBJ2-3, with D uncertain. Germline loops: CDR1 MDHEN, CDR2 SYDVKM. CDR3 length: 12 residues. With 5 bases removed from V and 3 bases from J, the gap between germline ends came to 6 bases.

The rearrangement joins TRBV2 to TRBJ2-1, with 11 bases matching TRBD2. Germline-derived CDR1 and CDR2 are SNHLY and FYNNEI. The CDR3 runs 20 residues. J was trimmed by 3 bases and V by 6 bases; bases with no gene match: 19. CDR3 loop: CASRGGGLAGPALFYNEQFF. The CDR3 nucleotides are TGTGCCAGCAGAGGGGGTGGACTAGCGGGTCCGGCCCTCTTCTACAATGAGCAGTTCTTC.

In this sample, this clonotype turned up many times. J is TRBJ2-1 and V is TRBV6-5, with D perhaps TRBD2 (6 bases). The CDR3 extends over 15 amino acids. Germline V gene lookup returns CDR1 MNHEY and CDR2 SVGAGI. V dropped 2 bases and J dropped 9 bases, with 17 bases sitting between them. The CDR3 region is CASSYAGTARGEQFF. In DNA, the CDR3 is TGTGCCAGCAGTTACGCGGGAACGGCACGGGGTGAGCAGTTCTTC.

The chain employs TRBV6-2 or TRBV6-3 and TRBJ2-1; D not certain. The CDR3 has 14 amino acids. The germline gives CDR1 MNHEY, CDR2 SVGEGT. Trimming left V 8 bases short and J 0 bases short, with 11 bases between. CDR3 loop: CASALKSSYNEQFF. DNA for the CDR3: TGTGCCAGCGCCCTTAAAAGCTCCTACAATGAGCAGTTCTTC.

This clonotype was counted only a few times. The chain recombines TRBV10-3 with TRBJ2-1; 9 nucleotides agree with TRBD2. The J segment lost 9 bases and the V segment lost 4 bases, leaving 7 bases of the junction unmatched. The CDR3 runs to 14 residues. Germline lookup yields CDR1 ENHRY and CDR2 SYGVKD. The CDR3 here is CAISGLGGRAEQFF. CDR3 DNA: TGTGCCATCAGTGGATTGGGCGGGAGGGCTGAGCAGTTCTTC.

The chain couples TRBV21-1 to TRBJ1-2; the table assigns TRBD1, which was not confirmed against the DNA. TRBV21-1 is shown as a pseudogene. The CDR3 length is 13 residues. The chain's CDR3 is CASSPPTGNGYTF. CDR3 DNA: TGTGCCAGCAGCCCTCCGACAGGGAATGGCTACACCTTC.

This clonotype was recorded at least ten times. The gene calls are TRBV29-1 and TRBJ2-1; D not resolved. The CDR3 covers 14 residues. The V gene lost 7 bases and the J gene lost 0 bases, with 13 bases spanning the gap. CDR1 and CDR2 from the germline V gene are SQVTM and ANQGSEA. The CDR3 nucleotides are TGCAGCGCCGACCCCAATGGCTCCTACAATGAGCAGTTCTTC. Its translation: CSADPNGSYNEQFF.

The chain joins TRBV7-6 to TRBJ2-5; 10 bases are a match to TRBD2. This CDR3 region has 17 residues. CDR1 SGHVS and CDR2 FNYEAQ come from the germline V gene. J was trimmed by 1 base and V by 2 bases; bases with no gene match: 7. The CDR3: CASSLISSSGGQETQYF. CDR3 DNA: TGTGCCAGCAGCTTAATATCCTCTAGCGGGGGCCAAGAGACCCAGTACTTC.

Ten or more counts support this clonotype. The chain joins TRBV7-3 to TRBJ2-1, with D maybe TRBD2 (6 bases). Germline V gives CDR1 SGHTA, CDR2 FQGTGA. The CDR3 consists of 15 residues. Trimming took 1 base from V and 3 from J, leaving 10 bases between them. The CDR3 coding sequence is TGTGCCAGCAGCTTAATGGCGGGACTCTACAATGAGCAGTTCTTC. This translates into CASSLMAGLYNEQFF.

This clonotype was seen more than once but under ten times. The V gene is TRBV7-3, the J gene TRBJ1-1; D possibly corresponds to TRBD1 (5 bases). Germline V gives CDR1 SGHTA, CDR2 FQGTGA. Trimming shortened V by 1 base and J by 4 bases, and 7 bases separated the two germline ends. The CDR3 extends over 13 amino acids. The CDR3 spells CASSLSRATEAFF. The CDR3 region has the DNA TGTGCCAGCAGCTTAAGCAGGGCCACTGAAGCTTTCTTT.

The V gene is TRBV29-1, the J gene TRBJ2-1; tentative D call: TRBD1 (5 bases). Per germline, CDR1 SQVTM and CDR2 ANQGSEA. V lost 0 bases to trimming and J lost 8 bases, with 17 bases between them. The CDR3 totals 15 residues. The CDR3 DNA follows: TGCAGCGTTGAAGAGGGGCCCCTAATGGCGGATGAGCAGTTCTTC. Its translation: CSVEEGPLMADEQFF.

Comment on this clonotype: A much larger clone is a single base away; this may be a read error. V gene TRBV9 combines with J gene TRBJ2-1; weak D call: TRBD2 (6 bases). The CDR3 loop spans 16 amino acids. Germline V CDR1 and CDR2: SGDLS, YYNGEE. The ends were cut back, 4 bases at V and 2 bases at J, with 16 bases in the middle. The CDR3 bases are TGTGCCAGCAGCCCCCAACGGGGAGGCCCCTACAATGAGCAGTTCTTC. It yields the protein CASSPQRGGPYNEQFF.

The CDR3 region has the DNA TGTGCCAGTAGTCCGGAGCCCTTTAATGAAAAACTGTTTTTT. Its protein is CASSPEPFNEKLFF. This rearrangement joins TRBV19 to TRBJ1-4; D is ambiguous. Germline loops: CDR1 LNHDA, CDR2 SQIVND (reference sequence). The CDR3 totals 14 residues. V lost 5 bases, J lost 4 bases, and 11 bases lay in between.

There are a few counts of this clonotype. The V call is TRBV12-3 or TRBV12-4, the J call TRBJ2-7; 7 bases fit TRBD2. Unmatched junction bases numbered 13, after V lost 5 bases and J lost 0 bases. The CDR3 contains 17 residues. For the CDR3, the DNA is TGTGCCAGCAGTCCCCTGGGCGGGAGCGATAGCTCCTACGAGCAGTACTTC. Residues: CASSPLGGSDSSYEQYF.

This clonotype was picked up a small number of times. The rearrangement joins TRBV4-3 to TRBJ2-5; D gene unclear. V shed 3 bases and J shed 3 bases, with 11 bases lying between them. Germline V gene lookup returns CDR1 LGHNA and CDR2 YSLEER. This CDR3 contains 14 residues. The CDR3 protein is CASSQNGMKETQYF. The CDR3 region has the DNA TGCGCCAGCAGCCAGAACGGCATGAAAGAGACCCAGTACTTC.

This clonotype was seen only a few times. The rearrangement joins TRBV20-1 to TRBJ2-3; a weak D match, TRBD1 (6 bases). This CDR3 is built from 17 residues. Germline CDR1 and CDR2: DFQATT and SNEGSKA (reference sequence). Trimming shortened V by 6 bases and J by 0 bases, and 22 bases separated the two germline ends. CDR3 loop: CSAFTGHLVSSTDTQYF. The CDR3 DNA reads TGCAGTGCCTTCACAGGGCATCTTGTGTCTAGCACAGATACGCAGTATTTT.

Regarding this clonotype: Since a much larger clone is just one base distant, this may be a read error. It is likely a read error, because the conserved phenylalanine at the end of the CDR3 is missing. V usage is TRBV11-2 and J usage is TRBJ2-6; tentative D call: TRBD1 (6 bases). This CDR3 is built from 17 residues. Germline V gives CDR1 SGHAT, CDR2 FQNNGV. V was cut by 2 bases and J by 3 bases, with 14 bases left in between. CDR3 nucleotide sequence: TGTGCCAGCAGCTTATCCCTATACAGGGTTGGGGCCAACGTCCTGACTTCC. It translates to CASSLSLYRVGANVLTS.

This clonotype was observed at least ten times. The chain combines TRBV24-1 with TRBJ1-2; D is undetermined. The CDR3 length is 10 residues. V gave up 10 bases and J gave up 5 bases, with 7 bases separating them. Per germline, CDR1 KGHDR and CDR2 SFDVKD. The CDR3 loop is CATPLYGYTF. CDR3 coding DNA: TGTGCCACGCCCCTTTATGGCTACACCTTC.

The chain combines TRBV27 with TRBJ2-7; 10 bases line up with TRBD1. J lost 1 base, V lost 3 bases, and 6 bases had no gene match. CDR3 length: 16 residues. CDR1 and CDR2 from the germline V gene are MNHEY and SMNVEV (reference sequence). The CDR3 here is CASSFGGQGWSYEQYF. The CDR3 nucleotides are TGTGCCAGCAGTTTTGGGGGACAGGGGTGGTCCTACGAGCAGTACTTC.